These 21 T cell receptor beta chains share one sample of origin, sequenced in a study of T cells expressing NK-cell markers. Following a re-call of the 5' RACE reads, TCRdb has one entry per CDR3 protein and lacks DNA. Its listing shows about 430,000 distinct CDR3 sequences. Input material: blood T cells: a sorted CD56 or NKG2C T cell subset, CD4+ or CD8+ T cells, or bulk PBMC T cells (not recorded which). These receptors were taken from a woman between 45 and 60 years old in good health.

The CDR3 loop is CASSYLQGNEQFF. The genes are TRBV7-3 and TRBJ2-1; TCRdb indicates TRBD1, and absent DNA this call remains unverified. Germline values: CDR1 SGHTA, CDR2 FQGTGA. There are 13 residues in the CDR3.

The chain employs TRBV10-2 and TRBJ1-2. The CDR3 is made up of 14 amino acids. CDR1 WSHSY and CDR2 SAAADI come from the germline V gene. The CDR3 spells CASSEAARNYGYTF.

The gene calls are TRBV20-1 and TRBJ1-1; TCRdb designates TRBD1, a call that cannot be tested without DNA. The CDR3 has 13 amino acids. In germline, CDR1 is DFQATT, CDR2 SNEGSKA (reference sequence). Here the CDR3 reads CSAREGARTEAFF.

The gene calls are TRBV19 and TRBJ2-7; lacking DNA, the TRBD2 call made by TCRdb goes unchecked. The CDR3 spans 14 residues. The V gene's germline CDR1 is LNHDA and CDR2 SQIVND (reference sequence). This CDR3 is CASSGRESSYEQYF.

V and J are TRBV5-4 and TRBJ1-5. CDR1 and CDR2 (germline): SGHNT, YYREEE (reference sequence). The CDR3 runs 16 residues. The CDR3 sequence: CASRRRLKGVNQPQHF.

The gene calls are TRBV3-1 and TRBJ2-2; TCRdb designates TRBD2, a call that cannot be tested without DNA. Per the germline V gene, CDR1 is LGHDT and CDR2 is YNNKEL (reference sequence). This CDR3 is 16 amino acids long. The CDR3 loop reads CASSQGLAGSTGELFF.

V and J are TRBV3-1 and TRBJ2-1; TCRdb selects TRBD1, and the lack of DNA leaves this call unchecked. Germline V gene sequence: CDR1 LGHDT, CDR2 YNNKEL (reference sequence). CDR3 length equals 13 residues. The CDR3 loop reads CASSQDKRGTQFF.

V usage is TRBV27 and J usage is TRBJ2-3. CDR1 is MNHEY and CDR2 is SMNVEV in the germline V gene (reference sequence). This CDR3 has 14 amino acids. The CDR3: CASSLRTSSDTQYF.

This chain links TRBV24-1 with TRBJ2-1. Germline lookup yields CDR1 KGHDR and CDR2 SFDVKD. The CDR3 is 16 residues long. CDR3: CATSDAQRQLYNEQFF.

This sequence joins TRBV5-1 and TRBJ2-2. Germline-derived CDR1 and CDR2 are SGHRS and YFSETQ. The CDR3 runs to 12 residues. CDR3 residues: CASSSNTGELFF.

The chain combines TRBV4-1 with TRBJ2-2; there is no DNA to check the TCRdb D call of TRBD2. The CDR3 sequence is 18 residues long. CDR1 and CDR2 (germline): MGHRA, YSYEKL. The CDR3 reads CASSPGLAGGPNTGELFF.

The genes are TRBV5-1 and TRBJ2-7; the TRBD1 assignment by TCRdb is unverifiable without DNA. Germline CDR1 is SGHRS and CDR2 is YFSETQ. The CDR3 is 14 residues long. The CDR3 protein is CASSLGDRVSEQYF.

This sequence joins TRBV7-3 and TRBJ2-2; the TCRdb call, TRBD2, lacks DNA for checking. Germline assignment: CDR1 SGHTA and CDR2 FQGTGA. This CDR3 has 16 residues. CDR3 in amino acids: CASSLSPSRLRGELFF. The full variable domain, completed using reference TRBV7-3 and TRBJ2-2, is GAGVSQTPSNKVTEKGKYVELRCDPISGHTALYWYRQSLGQGPEFLIYFQGTGAADDSGLPNDRFFAVRPEGSVSTLKIQRTERGDSAVYLCASSLSPSRLRGELFFGEGSRLTVL.

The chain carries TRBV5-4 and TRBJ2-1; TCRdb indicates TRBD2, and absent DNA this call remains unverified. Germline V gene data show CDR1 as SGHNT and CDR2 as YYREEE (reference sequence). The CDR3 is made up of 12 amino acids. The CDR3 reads CASGPARNEQFF.

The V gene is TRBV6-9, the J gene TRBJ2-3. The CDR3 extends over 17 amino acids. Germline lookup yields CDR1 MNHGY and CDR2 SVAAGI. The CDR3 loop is CASSSSRTLASADTQYF.

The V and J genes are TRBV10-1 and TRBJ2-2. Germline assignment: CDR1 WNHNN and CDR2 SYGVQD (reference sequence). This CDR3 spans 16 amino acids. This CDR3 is CASSPRKSLNTGELFF.

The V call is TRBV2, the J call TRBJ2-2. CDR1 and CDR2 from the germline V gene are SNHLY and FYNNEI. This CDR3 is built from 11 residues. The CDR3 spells CASSETGELFF.

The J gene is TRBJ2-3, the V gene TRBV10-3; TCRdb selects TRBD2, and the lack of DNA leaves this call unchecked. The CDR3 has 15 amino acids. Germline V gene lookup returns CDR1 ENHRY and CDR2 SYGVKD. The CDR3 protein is CAISDGGGHSDTQYF.

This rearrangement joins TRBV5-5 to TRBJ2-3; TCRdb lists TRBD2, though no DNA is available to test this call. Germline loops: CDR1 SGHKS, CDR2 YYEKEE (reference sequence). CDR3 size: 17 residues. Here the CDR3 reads CASSLASVAMRTDTQYF. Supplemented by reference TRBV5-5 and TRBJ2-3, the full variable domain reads DAGVTQSPTHLIKTRGQQVTLRCSPISGHKSVSWYQQVLGQGPQFIFQYYEKEERGRGNFPDRFSARQFPNYSSELNVNALLLGDSALYLCASSLASVAMRTDTQYFGPGTRLTVL.

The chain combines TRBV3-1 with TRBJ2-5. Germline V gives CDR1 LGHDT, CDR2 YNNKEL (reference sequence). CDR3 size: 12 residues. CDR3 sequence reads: CASASWRETQYF.

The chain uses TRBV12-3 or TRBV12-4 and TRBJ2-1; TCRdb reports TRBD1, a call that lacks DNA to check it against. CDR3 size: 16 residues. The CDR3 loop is CASSLRQGLGYNEQFF.